This TCR beta chain comes out of a study of OX40 agonist ivuxolimab in advanced cancers. Produced via immunoSEQ multiplex PCR; TCRdb's table is partial and in-frame only. The sample includes about 73,000 clones, about 90% of them seen just once. CDR1 MNHEY and CDR2 SMNVEV come from the germline V gene (reference sequence). The CDR3 contains 14 residues. The V end lost 1 base, the J end lost 2 bases, and 5 bases lay between the germline ends. The chain uses TRBV27 and TRBJ2-2, with D uncertain. The specimen was CD4+ or CD8+ T cells sorted from blood, collected in a trial of the OX40 agonist ivuxolimab. The receptor comes from an adult with an advanced solid tumor such as melanoma, head and neck, liver or kidney cancer. CDR3 in DNA: TGTGCCAGCAGTTTATTCGACAACACCGGGGAGCTGTTTTTT. It specifies CASSLFDNTGELFF.